A single sample gave rise to the 16 T cell receptor beta chains below, sequenced in a study of T cell responses to AZD1222 COVID-19 vaccine. TCRdb's table, derived via immunoSEQ multiplex PCR, lists solely in-frame clones and lacks some. The sample yields approximately 130,000 clones, more than 80% seen once. The source material was peripheral blood, sampled 28 days after the second dose of the MenACWY control vaccine. The receptors stem from an adult who received the MenACWY meningococcal vaccine as a control.

The chain joins TRBV2 to TRBJ2-1; possibly TRBD1 for D (7 bases). CDR3 size: 14 residues. Between the trimmed V and J ends, which lost 6 bases and 2 bases, there was a span of 11 bases. Per the germline V gene, CDR1 is SNHLY and CDR2 is FYNNEI. The CDR3 DNA reads as TGTGCCAGCAGAGCCAGGGGGGCCTACAATGAGCAGTTCTTC. Protein product: CASRARGAYNEQFF.

This clone was picked up one time. The rearrangement joins TRBV12-3 or TRBV12-4 to TRBJ1-1; D is unresolved. This CDR3 region has 12 residues. V was cut by 3 bases and J by 7 bases, with 9 bases left in between. In DNA form, the CDR3 reads TGTGCCAGCAGTTTCGAAACCCTTGAAGCTTTCTTT. Its translation: CASSFETLEAFF.

V usage is TRBV7-8 and J usage is TRBJ2-1; D uncertain. Deletions cut 8 bases from V and 0 bases from J, with 11 bases between. In germline, CDR1 is SGHVS, CDR2 FQNEAQ. The CDR3 totals 14 residues. The chain's CDR3 is CASAPVSSYNEQFF. DNA for the CDR3: TGTGCCAGCGCTCCAGTAAGCTCCTACAATGAGCAGTTCTTC.

V gene TRBV28 combines with J gene TRBJ2-7; TRBD1 aligns across 7 bases. CDR1 and CDR2 from the germline V gene are MDHEN and SYDVKM. The ends lost 5 bases at V and 4 bases at J; junction bases unmatched: 11. This CDR3 is built from 15 residues. CDR3 DNA: TGTGCCAGCAGTCAAGGAACAGGGGTCCCGTACGAGCAGTACGTC. Its protein is CASSQGTGVPYEQYV.

The chain uses TRBV3-1 (or the pseudogene TRBV3-2) and TRBJ2-1; the match to TRBD2 covers 7 bases. With 3 bases clipped from V and 4 bases from J, the junction kept 3 bases outside the gene matches. This CDR3 region has 14 residues. Germline V gene lookup returns CDR1 LGHDT and CDR2 YNNKEL (reference sequence). CDR3 DNA sequence: TGTGCCAGCAGCCAGGGGGGGTTTTACAATGAGCAGTTCTTC. This sequence encodes CASSQGGFYNEQFF.

The gene calls are TRBV9 and TRBJ2-4, with TRBD1 matching 10 bases. This CDR3 has 17 residues. The V gene's germline CDR1 is SGDLS and CDR2 YYNGEE. V lost 3 bases to trimming and J lost 1 base; unmatched junction nucleotides: 7. The CDR3 bases are TGTGCCAGCAGCGGAAGACAGGGGGCTCTGGCCAAAAACATTCAGTACTTC. Protein sequence: CASSGRQGALAKNIQYF.

The chain joins TRBV7-9 to TRBJ2-4; 8 bases match TRBD1. The CDR3 consists of 15 residues. V shed 5 bases, J shed 5 bases, and the junction held 8 bases outside the gene matches. Per the germline V gene, CDR1 is SEHNR and CDR2 is FQNEAQ (reference sequence). This CDR3 reads CASSPSDRDQNIQYF. CDR3 nucleotide sequence: TGTGCCAGCAGCCCCTCGGACAGGGATCAAAACATTCAGTACTTC.

This sequence joins TRBV10-3 and TRBJ2-5, with TRBD2 matching 12 bases. Per germline, CDR1 ENHRY and CDR2 SYGVKD. The CDR3 totals 16 residues. V gave up 2 bases and J gave up 5 bases; unmatched junction bases: 6. CDR3 bases: TGTGCCATCAGTGAGGCGCCTAGCGGGAGGGTGGAGACCCAGTACTTC. Protein: CAISEAPSGRVETQYF.

The V and J genes are TRBV30 and TRBJ2-1; D unclear. CDR1 GTSNPN and CDR2 SVGIG come from the germline V gene (reference sequence). The CDR3 loop spans 16 amino acids. V lost 0 bases and J 0 bases, leaving 12 bases between the germline ends. The CDR3, as DNA: TGTGCCTGGAGTGTACACATTCTAAGCTCCTACAATGAGCAGTTCTTC. Translating it yields CAWSVHILSSYNEQFF.

The V call is TRBV6-5, the J call TRBJ2-5, with a possible D match to TRBD2 (6 bases). Germline assignment: CDR1 MNHEY and CDR2 SVGAGI. Trimming took off 0 bases at V and 2 bases at J, with 13 bases between the two ends. The CDR3 is made up of 16 amino acids. The CDR3 sequence: CASSYSIAVGQETQYF. The CDR3 bases are TGTGCCAGCAGTTACTCGATAGCGGTAGGGCAAGAGACCCAGTACTTC.

The chain joins TRBV18 to TRBJ2-7; no firm D call. Trimming shortened V by 3 bases and J by 2 bases, and 8 bases separated the two germline ends. CDR3 size: 13 residues. Germline assignment: CDR1 KGHSH and CDR2 LQKENI. The CDR3 loop is CASSPAETYEQYF. The CDR3 DNA reads as TGTGCCAGCTCACCGGCGGAAACCTACGAGCAGTACTTC.

This clone was detected only once. The CDR3 here is CASSPLGGANIQYF. CDR3 bases: TGTGCCAGCAGTCCGTTAGGGGGGGCAAACATTCAGTACTTC. This sequence joins TRBV27 and TRBJ2-4, with D perhaps TRBD2 (7 bases). Germline V lookup: CDR1 MNHEY, CDR2 SMNVEV (reference sequence). The CDR3 has 14 residues. V lost 5 bases to trimming and J lost 6 bases, with 14 bases between them.

The J gene is TRBJ1-1, the V gene TRBV18, with D possibly being TRBD1 (5 bases). Per the germline V gene, CDR1 is KGHSH and CDR2 is LQKENI. V was pared by 5 bases and J by 2 bases, with 12 bases between. The CDR3 extends over 14 amino acids. The CDR3 loop is CASSSRDPNTEAFF. CDR3 nucleotide sequence: TGTGCCAGCTCAAGCCGGGACCCTAACACTGAAGCTTTCTTT. Full variable domain (remainder filled in from reference TRBV18 and TRBJ1-1): NAGVMQNPRHLVRRRGQEARLRCSPMKGHSHVYWYRQLPEEGLKFMVYLQKENIIDESGMPKERFSAEFPKEGPSILRIQQVVRGDSAAYFCASSSRDPNTEAFFGQGTRLTVV.

The chain employs TRBV6-5 and TRBJ1-1; no clear D gene. CDR1 is MNHEY, CDR2 SVGAGI, per germline. The CDR3 contains 13 residues. Trimming removed 7 bases from V and 5 bases from J, with 14 bases in between. The CDR3 loop reads CASTKGSETEAFF. In DNA form, the CDR3 reads TGTGCCAGCACCAAAGGGAGCGAGACTGAAGCTTTCTTT.

The genes are TRBV18 and TRBJ2-1; D is unresolved. V was trimmed by 1 base and J by 8 bases, leaving 9 bases between them. Germline values: CDR1 KGHSH, CDR2 LQKENI. This CDR3 has 13 residues. The CDR3 DNA reads as TGTGCCAGCTCACCACAGGAAGGGTATGAGCAGTTCTTC. This gives the protein CASSPQEGYEQFF.

The chain combines TRBV5-1 with TRBJ2-6, with D possibly TRBD1 on 6 matching bases. Trimming pared 2 bases from V and 3 bases from J, leaving 9 bases between. Germline V lookup: CDR1 SGHRS, CDR2 YFSETQ. The CDR3 is made up of 15 amino acids. The CDR3: CASSFTGSGANVLTF. CDR3 in DNA: TGCGCCAGCAGCTTCACAGGGAGTGGGGCCAACGTCCTGACTTTC.